Following are 24 T cell receptor beta chains from one sample sequenced in a study of blood T cell repertoires in COVID-19. Clones were read by immunoSEQ multiplex PCR, and TCRdb kept only the in-frame ones, dropping some. There are some 350,000 clones in the sample; 85% to 90% occur only once, and 7% to 8% lies in the top ten. Specimen: peripheral blood. Receptors were obtained from a woman between 65 and 79 years old with COVID-19, enrolled during active disease.

The genes are TRBV30 and TRBJ2-3, with D maybe TRBD1 (5 bases). The length of the CDR3 is 15 residues. Deletions cut 2 bases from V and 2 bases from J, with 14 bases between. Germline values: CDR1 GTSNPN, CDR2 SVGIG (reference sequence). CDR3 in amino acids: CAWSQGVGSTDTQYF. CDR3 sequence (DNA): TGTGCCTGGAGTCAAGGGGTAGGGTCCACAGATACGCAGTATTTT.

The V call is TRBV4-1, the J call TRBJ2-1; D gene uncertain. CDR3 size: 15 residues. Deletions cut 1 base from V and 0 bases from J, with 7 bases between. Germline V gene sequence: CDR1 MGHRA, CDR2 YSYEKL. CDR3 residues: CASSQGSSSYNEQFF. In DNA form, the CDR3 reads TGCGCCAGCAGCCAAGGAAGTAGCTCCTACAATGAGCAGTTCTTC.

The gene calls are TRBV28 and TRBJ2-7, with 9 positions matching TRBD1. This CDR3 comprises 15 residues. J lost 9 bases, V lost 1 base, and 10 bases had no gene match. In germline, CDR1 is MDHEN, CDR2 SYDVKM. CDR3 nucleotides: TGTGCCAGCAGTTTATCCCCACAGGGGGCCAAAGGGCAGTACTTC. Translation: CASSLSPQGAKGQYF.

This sequence joins TRBV3-1 (or the pseudogene TRBV3-2) and TRBJ2-2; 8 bases align to TRBD1. Germline loops: CDR1 LGHDT, CDR2 YNNKEL (reference sequence). This CDR3 contains 12 residues. V dropped 6 bases and J dropped 11; count of bases not matched to a gene: 5. The CDR3 protein is CASSFGQGELFF. In DNA, the CDR3 is TGTGCCAGCAGTTTCGGACAGGGAGAGCTGTTTTTT.

The chain combines TRBV29-1 with TRBJ2-1, with 11 bases that match TRBD2. This CDR3 has 17 residues. The germline V gene encodes CDR1 SQVTM and CDR2 ANQGSEA. Trimming at V came to 5 bases and at J to 1 base, leaving 10 bases not matched to a gene. The CDR3 here is CSVFSGGAAHSYNEQFF. The DNA for the CDR3 is TGCAGCGTTTTTAGCGGGGGGGCCGCGCATTCCTACAATGAGCAGTTCTTC.

The genes are TRBV9 and TRBJ1-2; the D is unclear. The germline gives CDR1 SGDLS, CDR2 YYNGEE. Trimming left V 2 bases short and J 4 bases short, with 12 bases between. CDR3 length equals 14 residues. Written as DNA, the CDR3 is TGTGCCAGCAGCGTCGCCCCTACCCCCTATGGCTACACCTTC. Its translation is CASSVAPTPYGYTF.

This clone occurred once. The chain has TRBV9 and TRBJ1-2; 7 nucleotides agree with TRBD1. This CDR3 spans 12 amino acids. J was trimmed by 8 bases and V by 0 bases; bases with no gene match: 1. The germline V gene has CDR1 SGDLS and CDR2 YYNGEE. The CDR3 region has the DNA TGTGCCAGCAGCGTAGAGGACAGGGGCTACACCTTC. Translating it yields CASSVEDRGYTF. Variable domain in full (rest from reference TRBV9 and TRBJ1-2): DSGVTQTPKHLITATGQRVTLRCSPRSGDLSVYWYQQSLDQGLQFLIQYYNGEERAKGNILERFSAQQFPDLHSELNLSSLELGDSALYFCASSVEDRGYTFGSGTRLTVV.

This sequence joins TRBV5-1 and TRBJ1-6; D is uncertain. Germline CDR1 is SGHRS and CDR2 is YFSETQ. V was cut by 0 bases and J by 8 bases, with 6 bases left in between. The CDR3 loop spans 13 amino acids. CDR3 in DNA: TGCGCCAGCAGCTTGGGACAAGATTCACCCCTCCACTTT. Residues: CASSLGQDSPLHF.

V and J are TRBV30 and TRBJ1-2; D may be TRBD1 (6 bases). V lost 5 bases and J 9 bases, leaving 16 bases between the germline ends. The CDR3 has 12 residues. Germline V gene data show CDR1 as GTSNPN and CDR2 as SVGIG (reference sequence). The CDR3, as DNA: TGTGCCTGGGTTTGGGGGGGCAAGAGCTACACCTTC. Protein: CAWVWGGKSYTF. Supplemented by reference TRBV30 and TRBJ1-2, the full variable domain reads SQTIHQWPATLVQPVGSPLSLECTVEGTSNPNLYWYRQAAGRGLQLLFYSVGIGQISSEVPQNLSASRPQDRQFILSSKKLLLSDSGFYLCAWVWGGKSYTFGSGTRLTVV.

The rearrangement joins TRBV7-9 to TRBJ1-1; D uncertain. CDR3 size: 17 residues. Germline CDR1 reads SEHNR; CDR2 reads FQNEAQ (reference sequence). V was trimmed by 6 bases and J by 0 bases, leaving 20 bases between them. The CDR3 nucleotides are TGTGCCAGCAGAAAATCGACGGGAACAGTTTTGAACACTGAAGCTTTCTTT. Amino acids: CASRKSTGTVLNTEAFF.

J is TRBJ1-4 and V is TRBV28; 8 positions agree with TRBD1. This CDR3 has 14 residues. Losses at the gene ends were 3 bases for V and 6 bases for J; bases not matched to a gene: 3. The germline gives CDR1 MDHEN, CDR2 SYDVKM. CDR3 in amino acids: CASSLTGADEKLFF. The CDR3 bases are TGTGCCAGCAGTTTGACAGGGGCGGATGAAAAACTGTTTTTT.

This sequence joins TRBV7-2 and TRBJ2-5; the match to TRBD1 covers 7 bases. Losses at the gene ends were 5 bases for V and 2 bases for J; bases not matched to a gene: 8. In germline, CDR1 is SGHTA, CDR2 FQGNSA. The CDR3 contains 15 residues. CDR3 in amino acids: CASSIPGQQQETQYF. CDR3 DNA sequence: TGTGCCAGCAGCATACCGGGACAGCAACAAGAGACCCAGTACTTC.

The chain uses TRBV21-1 and TRBJ2-1; the table's TRBD2 call for D was not verified on the DNA. TRBV21-1 is shown as a pseudogene. The CDR3 extends over 15 amino acids. The CDR3 DNA reads as TGTGCCAGCAGCACGACGTCGGGGGGCCGTAATGAGCAGTTCTTC. Its translation: CASSTTSGGRNEQFF.

The DNA for the CDR3 is TGTGCCAGCAGCCTCGTAAGGGCTAGCGGGGGGTACGAGCAGTACTTC. Translated: CASSLVRASGGYEQYF. The V call is TRBV5-4, the J call TRBJ2-7; TRBD2 matches at 11 bases. The CDR3 runs to 16 residues. Germline trimming cut 4 bases from V and 4 bases from J; bases unmatched to any gene: 10. Germline-derived CDR1 and CDR2 are SGHNT and YYREEE (reference sequence).

This chain joins TRBV20-1 and TRBJ1-4; TRBD1 might be the D (6 bases). There are 11 residues in the CDR3. Trimming shortened V by 4 bases and J by 11 bases, and 11 bases separated the two germline ends. Germline assignment: CDR1 DFQATT and CDR2 SNEGSKA (reference sequence). The CDR3 is CSATDSLKLFF. The CDR3 DNA sequence: TGCAGTGCTACGGACAGTTTGAAACTGTTTTTT.

The chain links TRBV5-1 to TRBJ2-1, with TRBD2 matching 12 bases. The germline gives CDR1 SGHRS, CDR2 YFSETQ. The CDR3 has 16 residues. The V gene end was trimmed by 0 bases and the J gene end by 2 bases; junction bases not matched to a gene: 0. The CDR3 spells CASSLASGGAYNEQFF. CDR3 nucleotide sequence: TGCGCCAGCAGCTTGGCTAGCGGGGGGGCCTACAATGAGCAGTTCTTC.

The V gene is TRBV21-1, the J gene TRBJ1-1; TRBD1 was called by the table and not checked on the DNA. TRBV21-1 is a pseudogene locus. The CDR3 is 17 amino acids. CDR3 DNA: TGTGCCAGCAGCAAAGAATTTAGGGGGAGCCTAAACACTGAAGCTTTCTTT. It specifies CASSKEFRGSLNTEAFF.

This clone was counted a single time. The chain employs TRBV19 and TRBJ2-7; D is possibly TRBD1 (6 bases). The CDR3 is 15 amino acids. Germline V gene sequence: CDR1 LNHDA, CDR2 SQIVND (reference sequence). Trimming removed 4 bases at V and 5 bases at J, with 18 bases between. As DNA, the CDR3 is TGTGCCAGTAGTAAGGTCAGGGGCGGTCGTGACGAGCAGTACTTC. Its protein product is CASSKVRGGRDEQYF.

The chain has TRBV2 and TRBJ1-1; D ambiguous. V lost 4 bases, J lost 4 bases, and 13 bases lay in between. The CDR3 extends over 14 amino acids. The germline gives CDR1 SNHLY, CDR2 FYNNEI. CDR3 in amino acids: CASSASRLLTEAFF. The CDR3 DNA reads as TGTGCCAGCAGTGCTAGTCGACTCCTCACTGAAGCTTTCTTT.

The V call is TRBV11-2, the J call TRBJ1-3; D is possibly TRBD1 (5 bases). CDR1 SGHAT and CDR2 FQNNGV come from the germline V gene. CDR3 length: 15 residues. The germline V and J ends were trimmed by 4 bases and 1 base, with 11 bases remaining between them. DNA for the CDR3: TGTGCCAGCAGCTCTTTAAAGGGGTCTGGAAACACCATATATTTT. It specifies CASSSLKGSGNTIYF.

The chain employs TRBV18 and TRBJ1-1; 7 bases match TRBD1. Germline assignment: CDR1 KGHSH and CDR2 LQKENI. Trimming took 1 base from V and 3 from J; bases not matched to a gene: 2. This CDR3 has 14 amino acids. The CDR3 coding sequence is TGTGCCAGCTCACCACTAGGGACAGACACTGAAGCTTTCTTT. This encodes CASSPLGTDTEAFF.

The chain has TRBV14 and TRBJ1-2; weak D call: TRBD1 (5 bases). The CDR3 spans 13 residues. V was shortened by 4 bases and J by 5 bases, with 11 bases between the two germline ends. Looked up from germline, CDR1 is SGHDN and CDR2 is FVKESK. The CDR3: CASSPGLHYGYTF. The CDR3 coding sequence is TGTGCCAGCAGCCCGGGACTTCATTATGGCTACACCTTC.

The chain has TRBV14 and TRBJ1-5, with D uncertain. This CDR3 region has 13 residues. Germline CDR1 and CDR2: SGHDN and FVKESK. Trimming cost V 0 bases and J 5 bases, with 5 bases left between them. DNA of the CDR3: TGTGCCAGCAGCCAAGATTCGGATCAGCCCCAGCATTTT. Amino acids: CASSQDSDQPQHF.

The CDR3 region has the DNA TGCGCCAGCAGCCAAGGTCTCAGCTATGGCTACACCTTC. This translates into CASSQGLSYGYTF. The gene calls are TRBV4-3 and TRBJ1-2; the D is unclear. V lost 1 base, J lost 4 bases, and 7 bases lay in between. Germline CDR1 and CDR2: LGHNA and YSLEER. This CDR3 has 13 amino acids.